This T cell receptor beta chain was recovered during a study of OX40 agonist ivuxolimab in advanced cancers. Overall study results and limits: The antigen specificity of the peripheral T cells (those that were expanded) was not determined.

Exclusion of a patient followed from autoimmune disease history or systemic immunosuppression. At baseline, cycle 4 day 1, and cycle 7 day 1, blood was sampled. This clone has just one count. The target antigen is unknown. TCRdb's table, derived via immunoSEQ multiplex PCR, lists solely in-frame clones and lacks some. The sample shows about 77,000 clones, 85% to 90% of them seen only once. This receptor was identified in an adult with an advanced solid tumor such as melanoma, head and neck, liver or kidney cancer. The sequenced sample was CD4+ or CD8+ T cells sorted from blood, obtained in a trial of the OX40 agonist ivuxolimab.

The CDR3 bases are TGTGCCAGCAGCTTGGCGGGACAGACCTATGGCTACACCTTC. This codes for CASSLAGQTYGYTF. The chain employs TRBV5-6 and TRBJ1-2, with 7 positions matching TRBD1. Germline-derived CDR1 and CDR2 are SGHDT and YYEEEE. The CDR3 is made up of 14 amino acids. V lost 0 bases and J lost 4; bases outside the gene matches: 3.